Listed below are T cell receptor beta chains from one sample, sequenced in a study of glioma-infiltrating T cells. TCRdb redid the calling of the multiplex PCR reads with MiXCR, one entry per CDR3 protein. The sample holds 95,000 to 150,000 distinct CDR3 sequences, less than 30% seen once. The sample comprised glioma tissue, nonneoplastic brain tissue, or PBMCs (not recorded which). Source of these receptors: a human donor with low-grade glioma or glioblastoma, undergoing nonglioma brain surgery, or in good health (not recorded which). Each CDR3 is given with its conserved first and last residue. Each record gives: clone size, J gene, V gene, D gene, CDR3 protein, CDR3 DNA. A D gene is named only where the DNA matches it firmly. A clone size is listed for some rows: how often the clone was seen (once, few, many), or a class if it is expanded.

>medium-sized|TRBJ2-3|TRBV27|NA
CASRMLGPTDTQYF
TGTGCCAGCAGAATGCTAGGTCCCACAGATACGCAGTATTTT
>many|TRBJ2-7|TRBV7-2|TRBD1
CASSYVRDSVYEQYF
TGTGCCAGCAGCTACGTCCGGGACAGCGTCTACGAGCAGTACTTC
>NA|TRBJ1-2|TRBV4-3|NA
CASSQDRGGNYGYTF
TGCGCCAGCAGCCAAGATCGGGGGGGGAACTATGGCTACACCTTC
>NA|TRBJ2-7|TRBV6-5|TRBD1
CASSCQGVWEQYF
TGTGCCAGCAGTTGCCAGGGGGTATGGGAGCAGTACTTC
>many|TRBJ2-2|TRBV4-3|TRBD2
CASSQRTSPHTGELFF
TGCGCCAGCAGCCAACGGACTAGCCCCCACACCGGGGAGCTGTTTTTT
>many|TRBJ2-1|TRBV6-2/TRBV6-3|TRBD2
CASSYPGLADLEQFF
TGTGCCAGCAGTTACCCGGGACTAGCGGACCTAGAGCAGTTCTTC
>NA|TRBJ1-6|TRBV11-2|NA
CASSLTETSHLHF
TGTGCCAGCAGCTTAACCGAAACGTCACACCTCCACTTT
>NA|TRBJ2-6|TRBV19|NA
CASSTPGIGANVLTF
TGTGCCAGTAGTACCCCAGGGATTGGGGCCAACGTCCTGACTTTC
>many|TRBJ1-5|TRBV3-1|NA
CASSQVWGNQPQHF
TGTGCCAGCAGCCAAGTATGGGGAAATCAGCCCCAGCATTTT
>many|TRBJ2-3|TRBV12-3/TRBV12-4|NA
CASRDYRNTQYF
TGTGCCAGCAGGGATTATCGGAATACGCAGTATTTT
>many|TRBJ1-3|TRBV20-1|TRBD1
CSASVQGNPGNTIYF
TGCAGTGCTAGCGTACAGGGGAATCCTGGAAACACCATATATTTT
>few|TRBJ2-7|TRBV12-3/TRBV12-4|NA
CASSFAASYEQYF
TGTGCCAGCAGTTTCGCGGCCTCCTACGAGCAGTACTTC
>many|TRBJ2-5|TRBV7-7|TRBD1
CASRPGTGGGETQYF
TGTGCTAGCAGACCCGGGACAGGGGGCGGGGAGACCCAGTACTTC
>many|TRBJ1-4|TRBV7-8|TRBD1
CASSQTGEKLFF
TGTGCCAGCAGCCAGACAGGGGAAAAACTGTTTTTT
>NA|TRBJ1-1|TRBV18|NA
CASLRPNYRDTGAFF
TGTGCCAGCCTCCGTCCCAATTACAGGGACACTGGAGCTTTTTTT
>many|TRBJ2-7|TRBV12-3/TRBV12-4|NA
CASSLGRGYEQYF
TGTGCCAGCAGTTTGGGCAGGGGCTACGAGCAGTACTTC
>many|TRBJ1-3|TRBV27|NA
CASSSSSTGNTIYF
TGTGCCAGCAGTTCCAGCAGTACTGGAAACACCATATATTTT
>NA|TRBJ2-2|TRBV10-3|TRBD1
CATVRDSGPAELFF
TGTGCCACCGTCCGGGACAGTGGACCGGCGGAGCTGTTTTTT
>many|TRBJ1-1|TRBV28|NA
CASRLGGGEAFF
TGTGCCAGCAGGTTAGGGGGGGGTGAAGCTTTCTTT
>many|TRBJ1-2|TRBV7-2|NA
CASSLWQGNGYTF
TGTGCCAGCAGCTTATGGCAGGGGAATGGCTACACCTTC
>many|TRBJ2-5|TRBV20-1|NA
CSARSQEETQYF
TGCAGTGCTAGGAGTCAGGAAGAGACCCAGTACTTC
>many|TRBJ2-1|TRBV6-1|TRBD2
CASRGVSTSGNYNEQFF
TGTGCCAGCAGGGGCGTATCGACTAGCGGGAATTACAATGAGCAGTTCTTC
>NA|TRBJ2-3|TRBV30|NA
CAWIGGGEADTQYF
TGTGCCTGGATTGGAGGGGGAGAAGCGGATACGCAGTATTTT
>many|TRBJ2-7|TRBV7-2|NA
CASSPEGIYEQYF
TGTGCCAGCAGCCCCGAAGGGATCTACGAGCAGTACTTC
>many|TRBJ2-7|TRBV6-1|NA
CASSLVDIYEQYF
TGTGCCAGCAGCTTAGTCGACATCTACGAGCAGTACTTC
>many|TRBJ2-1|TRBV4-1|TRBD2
CASSQEPLAGNEQFF
TGCGCCAGCAGCCAAGAACCACTAGCGGGAAATGAGCAGTTCTTC
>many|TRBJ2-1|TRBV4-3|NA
CASSQETSGSPYNEQFF
TGCGCCAGCAGCCAAGAAACCTCAGGGAGCCCCTACAATGAGCAGTTCTTC
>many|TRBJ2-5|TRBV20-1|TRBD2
CSARGRERQHQETQYF
TGCAGTGCTAGAGGGCGGGAGCGGCAGCACCAAGAGACCCAGTACTTC
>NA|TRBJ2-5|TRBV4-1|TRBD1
CASSQPGTAQETKYF
TGCGCCAGCAGCCAACCCGGGACAGCTCAAGAGACCAAGTACTTC
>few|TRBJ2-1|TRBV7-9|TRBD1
CASSLWTGGTYPYNEQFF
TGTGCCAGCAGCCTCTGGACAGGGGGCACCTATCCCTACAATGAGCAGTTCTTC
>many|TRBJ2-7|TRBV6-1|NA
CASRTAIVSSYEQYF
TGTGCCAGCAGAACGGCCATCGTCAGCTCCTACGAGCAGTACTTC
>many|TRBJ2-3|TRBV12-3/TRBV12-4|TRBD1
CASSPRTGTRNTQYF
TGTGCCAGCAGTCCGAGGACAGGGACACGGAATACGCAGTATTTT
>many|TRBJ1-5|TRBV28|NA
CASSPGGSNQPQHF
TGTGCCAGCAGTCCAGGAGGATCAAATCAGCCCCAGCATTTT
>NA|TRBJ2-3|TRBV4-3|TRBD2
CASSQDQGLAERPYTQYF
TGCGCCAGCAGCCAAGATCAAGGACTAGCGGAGCGCCCCTATACGCAGTATTTT
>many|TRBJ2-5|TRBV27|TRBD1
CASSQPISRDSDQETQYF
TGTGCCAGCAGTCAGCCCATCTCCCGGGACAGTGACCAAGAGACCCAGTACTTC
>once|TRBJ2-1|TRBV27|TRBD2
CASSVLAGLEEQFF
TGTGCCAGCAGCGTATTAGCGGGCCTGGAGGAGCAGTTCTTC
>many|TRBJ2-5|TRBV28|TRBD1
CASSLGQGETQYF
TGTGCCAGCAGCTTGGGACAGGGGGAGACCCAGTACTTC
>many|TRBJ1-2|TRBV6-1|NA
CAAREQPNYGYTF
TGTGCCGCCCGGGAGCAACCTAACTATGGCTACACCTTC
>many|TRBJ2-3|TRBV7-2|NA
CASSFFRWERTSTDTQYF
TGTGCCAGCAGCTTCTTTAGGTGGGAGCGGACTAGCACAGATACGCAGTATTTT
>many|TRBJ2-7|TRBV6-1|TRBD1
CASSAGTGGSYEQYF
TGTGCCAGCAGCGCCGGGACAGGAGGTTCCTACGAGCAGTACTTC
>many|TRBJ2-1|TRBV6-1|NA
CASSEARGDEQFF
TGTGCCAGCAGTGAAGCGCGGGGCGATGAGCAGTTCTTC
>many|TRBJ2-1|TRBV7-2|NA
CASSFQRGNEQFF
TGTGCCAGCAGTTTTCAAAGGGGGAATGAGCAGTTCTTC
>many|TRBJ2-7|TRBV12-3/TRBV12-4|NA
CASSPGTTQYVEQYF
TGTGCCAGCAGTCCCGGGACAACACAGTACGTTGAGCAGTACTTC
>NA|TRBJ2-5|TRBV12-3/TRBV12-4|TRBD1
CASSEDREETQYF
TGTGCCAGCAGCGAGGACAGGGAAGAGACCCAGTACTTC
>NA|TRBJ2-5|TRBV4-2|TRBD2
CASSQDGASGGQETEYF
TGTGCCAGCAGCCAAGACGGGGCATCGGGAGGGCAAGAGACCGAGTACTTC
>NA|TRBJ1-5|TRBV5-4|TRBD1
CASSSDREGNQPQHF
TGTGCCAGCAGCTCCGACAGGGAAGGCAATCAGCCCCAGCATTTT
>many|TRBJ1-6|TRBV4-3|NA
CASSQDDRTSPLHF
TGCGCCAGCAGCCAAGATGACCGGACTTCACCCCTCCACTTT
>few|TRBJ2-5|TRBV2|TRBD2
CASSPIGLALIAEETQYF
TGTGCCAGCAGCCCTATAGGACTAGCTCTTATAGCGGAAGAGACCCAGTACTTC
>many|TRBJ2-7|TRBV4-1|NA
CASSQAGVSYEQYF
TGCGCCAGCAGCCAAGCGGGGGTCTCCTACGAGCAGTACTTC
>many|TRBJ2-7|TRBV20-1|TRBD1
CSATGQGGTYEQYF
TGCAGTGCTACAGGACAGGGGGGAACCTACGAGCAGTACTTC
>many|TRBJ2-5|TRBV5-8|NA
CASSLGPAETQYF
TGTGCCAGCAGCTTGGGGCCAGCGGAGACCCAGTACTTC
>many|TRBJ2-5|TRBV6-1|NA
CASLLPNRETQYF
TGTGCCAGCCTTCTGCCCAATCGGGAGACCCAGTACTTC
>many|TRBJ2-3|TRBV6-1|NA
CASSPLRGVGTDTQYF
TGTGCCAGCAGTCCCCTCCGGGGAGTAGGGACAGATACGCAGTATTTT
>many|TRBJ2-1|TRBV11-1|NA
CASSLALGGSEQFF
TGTGCCAGCAGCTTAGCGCTAGGGGGGAGTGAGCAGTTCTTC
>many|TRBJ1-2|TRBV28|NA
CASSPSITYGYTF
TGTGCCAGCAGTCCCAGTATCACCTATGGCTACACCTTC
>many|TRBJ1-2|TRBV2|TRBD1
CASRTGQGHGYTF
TGTGCCAGCAGGACGGGACAGGGCCATGGCTACACCTTC